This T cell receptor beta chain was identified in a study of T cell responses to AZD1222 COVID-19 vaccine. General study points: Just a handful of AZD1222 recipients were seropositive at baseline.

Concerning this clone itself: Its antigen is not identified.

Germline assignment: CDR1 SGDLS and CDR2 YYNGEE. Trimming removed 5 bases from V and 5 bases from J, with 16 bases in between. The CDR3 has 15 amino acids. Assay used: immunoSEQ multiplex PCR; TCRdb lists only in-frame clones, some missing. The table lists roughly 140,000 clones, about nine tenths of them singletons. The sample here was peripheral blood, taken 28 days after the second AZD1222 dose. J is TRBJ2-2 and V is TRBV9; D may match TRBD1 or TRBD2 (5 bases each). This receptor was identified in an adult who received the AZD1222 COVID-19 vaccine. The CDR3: CASSPIVGETGELFF. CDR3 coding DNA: TGTGCCAGCAGTCCTATAGTGGGGGAGACCGGGGAGCTGTTTTTT.